This T cell receptor (beta chain) comes out of a study of T cell responses to AZD1222 COVID-19 vaccine. V dropped 6 bases and J dropped 1 base, with 9 bases sitting between them. This CDR3 region has 14 residues. Germline lookup yields CDR1 MNHEY and CDR2 SVGAGI. TCRdb's table, derived via immunoSEQ multiplex PCR, lists solely in-frame clones and lacks some. This sample has around 150,000 clones, with about 90% found just once. The sequencing here drew on peripheral blood, taken 28 days after the second AZD1222 dose. V and J are TRBV6-5 and TRBJ2-2, with no clear D. This TCR was recovered from an adult who received the AZD1222 COVID-19 vaccine. The CDR3 loop is CASRLLGNTGELFF. For the CDR3, the DNA is TGTGCCAGCAGATTACTTGGGAACACCGGGGAGCTGTTTTTT.